Detailed here is one T cell receptor (beta chain). The target of this receptor is not known. Base qualities were left out, and no much larger clone turns up one base away. This specimen belongs to a study of T cell changes during pregnancy in multiple sclerosis (dated by TCRdb to between 2017 and 2020). General notes on the study: Changes in the T cell repertoire over the course of pregnancy were examined in this study in women with multiple sclerosis.

Libraries were made using the immunoSEQ multiplex PCR assay. The table comes from immuneACCESS by way of TCRdb, which keeps in-frame sequences with V and J called. Part of the clones is missing from these tables; in studies checked, under half for an unresolved V gene and the rest for unknown reasons. A total of around 100,000 clones appear in this sample, roughly 90% of them only once. Together, the top ten hold 1.9% of the sample. From the germline V gene, CDR1 is SGHVS and CDR2 is FQNEAQ. The CDR3 holds 14 amino acids from the cysteine to the phenylalanine. Kept here is only the CDR3 DNA, which spans 42 bases and is read in frame from base 1. V is cut back by 8 bases and J by 2 bases, with 7 bases in the junction unmatched.

The material sequenced was peripheral blood, taken after pregnancy. The TCR was taken from a female donor with multiple sclerosis, enrolled in a pregnancy study. This receptor chain uses TRBV7-8 and TRBJ2-7; 9 bases in the middle match TRBD1. Read as DNA, the sequence is TGTGCCAGCGGGACAGGGACAGGTCCCTACGAGCAGTACTTC. This codes for CASGTGTGPYEQYF.